What follows are 13 T cell receptor beta chains derived from one specimen sequenced in a study of T cells in Graves' hyperthyroidism and ophthalmopathy. There were TCR beta CDR3 regions amplified from RNA transcripts. HTBI primers were the set used in a first-round RT-PCR of the TCR CDR3. TCRdb reprocessed the multiplex PCR reads via MiXCR and lists one record per CDR3 protein. The table lists roughly 500,000 distinct CDR3 sequences, under 60% of them singletons. The sequenced sample consisted of peripheral blood or thyroid tissue (not recorded which). These receptors all come from an adult woman with Graves' disease, either hyperthyroidism or ophthalmopathy (not recorded which).

This clonotype has ten or more counts. V and J are TRBV6-6 and TRBJ2-5; a possible D gene is TRBD2 (6 bases). Germline loops: CDR1 MNHNY, CDR2 SVGAGI (reference sequence). The length of the CDR3 is 14 residues. V dropped 2 bases and J dropped 5 bases, with 12 bases sitting between them. CDR3 in DNA: TGTGCCAGCAGTTACCTAGGGACTCTGGAGACCCAGTACTTC. The encoded protein is CASSYLGTLETQYF.

The chain uses TRBV5-5 and TRBJ2-7; maybe TRBD1 (5 bases). Germline CDR1 SGHKS, CDR2 YYEKEE (reference sequence). Trimming removed 5 bases at V and 4 bases at J, with 19 bases between. The CDR3 is 15 residues long. The CDR3 sequence: CASSARDLQGYEQYF. CDR3 sequence (DNA): TGTGCCAGCAGTGCTAGAGATCTCCAGGGTTACGAGCAGTACTTC.

Concerning this clonotype itself: This CDR3 is missing its conserved last phenylalanine or tryptophan, likely due to a read error. It is unclear where the CDR3 begins or ends on the DNA, so no DNA is shown, and the CDR3 is as TCRdb lists it. This sequence joins TRBV19 and TRBJ1-1. Inclusive of both ends, the CDR3 amounts to 10 amino acids. Germline V CDR1 and CDR2: LNHDA, SQIVND (reference sequence). The CDR3 sequence: CASRGAQTNY.

Here the CDR3 DNA reads TGTGCCAGTAGAAATCAACAGGGAGAGGGGAACACTGAAGCTTTCTTT. Its protein product is CASRNQQGEGNTEAFF. The chain uses TRBV19 and TRBJ1-1; possibly TRBD1 for D (6 bases). The CDR3 length is 16 residues. Germline V gene data show CDR1 as LNHDA and CDR2 as SQIVND (reference sequence). V was shortened by 6 bases and J by 1 base, with 18 bases between the two germline ends.

Turning to this clonotype: One end of the junction is discordant with germline, which a read error may explain. The V gene is TRBV9, the J gene TRBJ2-7; TRBD1 matches 9 bases. CDR1 SGDLS and CDR2 YYNGEE come from the germline V gene. This CDR3 is 22 amino acids long. The CDR3 nucleotides are TGTGCCAGCAGTTTATCGACGATCCGACAGGGGGTGATTAAACGTGTCTCCCACGAGCAGTACTTC. This gives the protein CASSLSTIRQGVIKRVSHEQYF. Complete variable domain (other parts from reference TRBV9 and TRBJ2-7): DSGVTQTPKHLITATGQRVTLRCSPRSGDLSVYWYQQSLDQGLQFLIQYYNGEERAKGNILERFSAQQFPDLHSELNLSSLELGDSALYFCASSLSTIRQGVIKRVSHEQYFGPGTRLTVT.

This clonotype was found many times. The V call is TRBV20-1, the J call TRBJ1-4, with no clear D. The CDR3 length is 11 residues. CDR1 is DFQATT, CDR2 SNEGSKA, per germline (reference sequence). The germline V and J ends were trimmed by 2 bases and 7 bases, with 5 bases remaining between them. CDR3 nucleotides: TGCAGTGCTAGATTGTTTGAAAAACTGTTTTTT. This translates into CSARLFEKLFF.

This clonotype occurred once. The chain joins TRBV9 to TRBJ2-7; D may correspond to TRBD1 or TRBD2 (5 bases each). Looked up from germline, CDR1 is SGDLS and CDR2 is YYNGEE. Trimming removed 0 bases from V and 1 base from J, with 11 bases in between. The CDR3 is 15 residues long. CDR3 DNA: TGTGCCAGCAGCGTAGAATGGGACGGGTCCTACGAGCAGTACTTC. This gives the protein CASSVEWDGSYEQYF.

This clonotype was seen just once. The rearrangement links TRBV29-1 to TRBJ2-6, with 7 bases fitting TRBD2. The V and J ends lost 3 bases and 2 bases, in that order; junction bases with no gene match: 1. The CDR3 totals 14 residues. Germline CDR1 SQVTM, CDR2 ANQGSEA. CDR3 residues: CSVEGGTGANVLTF. CDR3 DNA: TGCAGCGTTGAGGGAGGGACTGGGGCCAACGTCCTGACTTTC.

This clonotype showed up many times. The chain has TRBV4-1 and TRBJ1-5; TRBD1 agrees at 9 bases. The CDR3 extends over 15 amino acids. Germline V gene lookup returns CDR1 MGHRA and CDR2 YSYEKL. Trimming removed 4 bases from V and 2 bases from J; junction bases left unmatched: 3. The CDR3: CASSLRDRGNQPQHF. CDR3 sequence (DNA): TGCGCCAGCAGCCTCCGGGACAGGGGCAATCAGCCCCAGCATTTT.

This clonotype was observed a few times. The chain has TRBV7-2 and TRBJ2-5; D not resolved. The germline gives CDR1 SGHTA, CDR2 FQGNSA. V was shortened by 1 base and J by 4 bases, with 7 bases between the two germline ends. The CDR3 runs 13 residues. In nucleotides, the CDR3 is TGTGCCAGCAGCTTAGTACGTCGAGAGACCCAGTACTTC. It yields the protein CASSLVRRETQYF.

This clonotype was recorded at least ten times. The chain employs TRBV4-1 and TRBJ2-7, with a tentative D call TRBD2 (5 bases). Germline loops: CDR1 MGHRA, CDR2 YSYEKL. The CDR3 is made up of 14 amino acids. V was clipped by 0 bases and J by 6 bases, with 12 bases between them. The CDR3 protein is CASSQETTTREQYF. The CDR3 nucleotides read TGCGCCAGCAGCCAAGAGACTACAACTCGCGAGCAGTACTTC.

Details on this clonotype: Germline and junction disagree at one end, which may indicate a read error. The chain carries TRBV7-6 and TRBJ2-6; tentatively, D is TRBD2 (6 bases). The CDR3 totals 14 residues. Germline CDR1 reads SGHVS; CDR2 reads FNYEAQ. The CDR3 protein is CASSLGTAVGTEAF. The DNA for the CDR3 is TGTGCCAGCAGCTTAGGTACGGCTGTAGGGACTGAAGCTTTC.

This clonotype was found many times. J is TRBJ2-6 and V is TRBV20-1; no clear D gene. CDR1 DFQATT and CDR2 SNEGSKA come from the germline V gene (reference sequence). The CDR3 is 13 amino acids. V lost 2 bases, J lost 0 bases, and 2 bases lay in between. In DNA form, the CDR3 reads TGCAGTGCTAGACCCTCTGGGGCCAACGTCCTGACTTTC. It translates to CSARPSGANVLTF.